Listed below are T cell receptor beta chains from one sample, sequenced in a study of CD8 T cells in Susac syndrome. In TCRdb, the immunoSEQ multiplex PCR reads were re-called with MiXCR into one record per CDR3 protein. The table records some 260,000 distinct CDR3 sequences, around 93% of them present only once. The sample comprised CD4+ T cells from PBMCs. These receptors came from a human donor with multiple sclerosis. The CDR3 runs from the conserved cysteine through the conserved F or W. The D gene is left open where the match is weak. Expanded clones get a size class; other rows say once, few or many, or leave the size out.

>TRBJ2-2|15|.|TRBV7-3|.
CASKEGPVNTGELFF
TGTGCCAGCAAGGAGGGACCGGTGAACACCGGGGAGCTGTTTTTT
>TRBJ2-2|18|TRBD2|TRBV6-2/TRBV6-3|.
CASSYITSGSKNTGELFF
TGTGCCAGCAGTTATATAACTAGCGGGAGTAAGAACACCGGGGAGCTGTTTTTT
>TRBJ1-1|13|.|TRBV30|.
CAWSARVNTEAFF
TGTGCCTGGAGTGCCAGAGTGAACACTGAAGCTTTCTTT
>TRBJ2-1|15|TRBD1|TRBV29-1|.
CSAGGGQGVSNEQFF
TGCAGCGCGGGGGGGGGACAGGGGGTATCGAATGAGCAGTTCTTC
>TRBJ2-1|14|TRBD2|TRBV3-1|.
CASSSSGGYNEQFF
TGTGCCAGCAGTTCTAGCGGGGGCTACAATGAGCAGTTCTTC
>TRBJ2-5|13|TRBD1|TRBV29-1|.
CSGGQGLVETQYF
TGCAGCGGCGGACAGGGGCTCGTGGAGACCCAGTACTTC
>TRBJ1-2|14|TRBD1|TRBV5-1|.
CASSPGTGQYGYTF
TGCGCCAGCAGCCCCGGGACAGGGCAGTATGGCTACACCTTC
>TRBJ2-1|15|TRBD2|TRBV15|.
CATTRLAGGPGEQFF
TGTGCCACCACCCGACTAGCGGGAGGGCCGGGTGAGCAGTTCTTC
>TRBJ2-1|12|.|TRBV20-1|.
CSALGGPGEQFF
TGCAGTGCTCTGGGGGGGCCGGGGGAGCAGTTCTTC
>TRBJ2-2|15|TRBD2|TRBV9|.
CASSVAQGLAAELFF
TGTGCCAGCAGCGTAGCTCAGGGACTAGCGGCGGAGCTGTTTTTT
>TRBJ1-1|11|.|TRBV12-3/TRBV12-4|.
CASSRDVEAFF
TGTGCCAGCAGTAGGGACGTTGAAGCTTTCTTT
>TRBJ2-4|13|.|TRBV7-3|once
CASSLIGENIQYF
TGTGCCAGCAGCTTAATCGGTGAAAACATTCAGTACTTC
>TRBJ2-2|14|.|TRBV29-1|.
CSVEGRANTGELFF
TGCAGCGTTGAAGGCAGGGCGAACACCGGGGAGCTGTTTTTT
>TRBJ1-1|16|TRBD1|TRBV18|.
CASSPGTAIPNPEAFF
TGTGCCAGCTCACCCGGGACAGCTATTCCGAACCCTGAAGCTTTCTTT
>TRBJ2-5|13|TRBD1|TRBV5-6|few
CASSRQGGETQYF
TGTGCCAGCAGCCGACAGGGGGGAGAGACCCAGTACTTC
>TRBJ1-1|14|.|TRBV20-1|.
CSADGPGMNTEAFF
TGCAGTGCCGACGGCCCAGGTATGAACACTGAAGCTTTCTTT
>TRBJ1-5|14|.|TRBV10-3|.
CAIRDTLGGQPQHF
TGTGCCATCAGAGACACCCTGGGGGGTCAGCCCCAGCATTTT
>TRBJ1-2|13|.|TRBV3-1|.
CASSPAGLYGYTF
TGTGCCAGCAGCCCCGCGGGCCTCTATGGCTACACCTTC
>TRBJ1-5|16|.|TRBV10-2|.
CASARDSWDLNQPQHF
TGCGCCAGCGCCCGGGACTCATGGGACCTCAATCAGCCCCAGCATTTT
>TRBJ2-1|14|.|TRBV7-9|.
CASSLGLRYNEQFF
TGTGCCAGCAGCTTAGGGCTTCGCTACAATGAGCAGTTCTTC
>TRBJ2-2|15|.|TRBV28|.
CASLEGRGGTGELFF
TGTGCCAGCCTAGAGGGGCGGGGCGGAACCGGGGAGCTGTTTTTT
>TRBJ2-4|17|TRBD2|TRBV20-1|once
CSASGSLAVLAKNIQYF
TGCAGTGCTAGTGGGTCTCTAGCGGTACTAGCCAAAAACATTCAGTACTTC
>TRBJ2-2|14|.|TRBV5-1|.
CASSWAPNTGELFF
TGCGCCAGCAGCTGGGCTCCGAACACCGGGGAGCTGTTTTTT
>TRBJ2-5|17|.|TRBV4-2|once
CASSQDPRGRIQETQYF
TGTGCCAGCAGCCAAGATCCGAGAGGTCGGATCCAAGAGACCCAGTACTTC
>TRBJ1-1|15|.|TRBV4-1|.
CASSPYLIDRPGAFF
TGCGCCAGCAGCCCTTACCTTATCGACCGCCCCGGAGCTTTCTTT
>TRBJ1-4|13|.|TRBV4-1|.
CASSQGGVQKLFF
TGCGCCAGCAGCCAGGGTGGGGTGCAAAAACTGTTTTTT
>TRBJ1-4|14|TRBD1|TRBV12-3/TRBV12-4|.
CASRPDRAGEKLFF
TGTGCCAGCAGGCCCGACAGGGCGGGAGAAAAACTGTTTTTT
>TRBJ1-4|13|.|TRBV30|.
CAWSVIANEKLFF
TGTGCCTGGAGTGTAATAGCTAATGAAAAACTGTTTTTT
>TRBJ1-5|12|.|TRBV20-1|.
CSAFKTGQPQHF
TGCAGTGCCTTCAAGACCGGGCAGCCCCAGCATTTT
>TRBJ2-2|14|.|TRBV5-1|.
CASSLSQNTGELFF
TGCGCCAGCAGCCTGAGCCAGAACACCGGGGAGCTGTTTTTT
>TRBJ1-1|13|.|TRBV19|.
CASSISVRVKAFF
TGTGCCAGTAGTATCAGCGTCAGGGTGAAAGCTTTCTTT
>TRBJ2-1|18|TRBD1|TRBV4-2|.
CASSQDPSGTGSYNEQFF
TGTGCCAGCAGCCAAGATCCCTCCGGGACAGGGTCTTACAATGAGCAGTTCTTC
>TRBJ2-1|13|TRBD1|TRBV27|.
CAVRDRVFHEQFF
TGTGCAGTACGGGACAGGGTATTCCATGAGCAGTTCTTC
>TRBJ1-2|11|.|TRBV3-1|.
CASSPGEGYTF
TGTGCCAGCAGCCCAGGGGAAGGCTACACCTTC
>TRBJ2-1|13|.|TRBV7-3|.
CASSPGPPGGQFF
TGTGCCAGCAGCCCAGGGCCCCCCGGGGGGCAGTTCTTC
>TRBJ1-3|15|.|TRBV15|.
CATSRVAGAGNTIYF
TGTGCCACCAGCAGAGTGGCAGGGGCTGGAAACACCATATATTTT
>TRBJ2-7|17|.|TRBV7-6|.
CASSLAEGGGAFYEQYF
TGTGCCAGCAGCTTAGCTGAAGGAGGGGGCGCGTTCTACGAGCAGTACTTC
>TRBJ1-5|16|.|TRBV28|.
CASRVGSVYSNQPQHF
TGTGCCTCACGGGTCGGCAGCGTATATAGCAATCAGCCCCAGCATTTT
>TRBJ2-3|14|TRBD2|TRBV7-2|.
CASGRSGGVDTQYF
TGTGCCAGCGGAAGAAGCGGGGGGGTTGATACGCAGTATTTT
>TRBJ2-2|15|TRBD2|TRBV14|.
CASSWQAGVTGELFF
TGTGCCAGCAGCTGGCAAGCGGGAGTCACCGGGGAGCTGTTTTTT
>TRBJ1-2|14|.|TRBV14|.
CASSQDRQVYGYTF
TGTGCCAGCAGCCAAGATCGACAGGTCTATGGCTACACCTTC
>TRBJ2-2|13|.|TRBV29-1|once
CSVKPAGNGELFF
TGCAGCGTGAAGCCGGCGGGGAACGGGGAGCTGTTTTTT